This passage covers 18 T cell receptor beta chains from one sample sequenced in a study of T cells in Graves' hyperthyroidism and ophthalmopathy. Template material for amplifying TCR beta CDR3 regions consisted of RNA transcripts. With the HTBI primer set, the TCR CDR3 went through a first round of RT-PCR. Each CDR3 protein gets one entry after TCRdb re-called the multiplex PCR reads with MiXCR. The data show 250,000 or so distinct CDR3 sequences, with less than 20% seen just once and about 29% held by the top ten. Input material: blood. The receptors here all came from a woman aged 18-35 years with Graves' ophthalmopathy.

Many counts were recorded for this clonotype. The chain carries TRBV2 and TRBJ2-1; the D call may be TRBD1 or TRBD2 (5 bases each). V gave up 6 bases and J gave up 0 bases, with 15 bases separating them. Germline values: CDR1 SNHLY, CDR2 FYNNEI. The CDR3 contains 16 residues. The CDR3 protein is CASRTGRQSSYNEQFF. The CDR3 DNA follows: TGTGCCAGCAGGACGGGACGTCAGAGCTCCTACAATGAGCAGTTCTTC.

This clonotype has a count of ten or more. In DNA form, the CDR3 reads TGCGCCAGCAGCCAGGTGAGGTCCGGCGGCTCCTACGAGCAGTACTTC. This translates into CASSQVRSGGSYEQYF. The chain has TRBV4-3 and TRBJ2-7; D remains ambiguous. The V and J ends lost 3 bases and 0 bases respectively, with 15 bases between them. This CDR3 is built from 16 residues. Germline V gene sequence: CDR1 LGHNA, CDR2 YSLEER.

A few counts support this clonotype. A much larger clone is a single base away; this may be a read error. The rearrangement uses TRBV7-9 and TRBJ1-4; D is unresolved. This CDR3 spans 15 amino acids. In germline, CDR1 is SEHNR, CDR2 FQNEAQ (reference sequence). V was cut by 5 bases and J by 7 bases, with 17 bases left in between. The DNA of the CDR3 is TGTGCCAGCAGCAACCCGACGTCCTCTAGTGAAAAACTGTTTTTT. It encodes CASSNPTSSSEKLFF. Using reference TRBV7-9 and TRBJ1-4 for the parts outside the CDR3, the full variable domain is DTGVSQNPRHKITKRGQNVTFRCDPISEHNRLYWYRQTLGQGPEFLTYFQNEAQLEKSRLLSDRFSAERPKGSFSTLEIQRTEQGDSAMYLCASSNPTSSSEKLFFGSGTQLSVL.

This clonotype was seen repeatedly, ten times or more. This chain connects TRBV6-2 or TRBV6-3 to TRBJ1-1, with a possible D match to TRBD1 (5 bases). Germline V gives CDR1 MNHEY, CDR2 SVGEGT. Deletions cut 9 bases from V and 7 bases from J, with 18 bases between. The CDR3 consists of 13 residues. The CDR3 DNA reads TGTGCCAGGACAGCCGTACAAGAACTTGAAGCTTTCTTT. Translating gives CARTAVQELEAFF.

The chain uses TRBV7-3 and TRBJ2-1; D gene unclear. This CDR3 spans 15 amino acids. CDR1 SGHTA and CDR2 FQGTGA come from the germline V gene. Trimming stripped 2 bases from V and 2 bases from J, with 10 bases between. CDR3 region: CASSLDRTPYNEQFF. CDR3 nucleotide sequence: TGTGCCAGCAGCTTAGATCGGACCCCCTACAATGAGCAGTTCTTC.

This clonotype occurred many times. This chain links TRBV30 with TRBJ1-1, with D possibly TRBD1 on 5 matching bases. CDR3 length equals 13 residues. Trimming removed 5 bases at V and 0 bases at J, with 10 bases between. From germline, CDR1 is GTSNPN and CDR2 SVGIG (reference sequence). As DNA, the CDR3 is TGTGCCTGGGACCGGACATTGAACACTGAAGCTTTCTTT. It yields the protein CAWDRTLNTEAFF.

There are many counts of this clonotype. The chain employs TRBV5-4 and TRBJ1-2; no reliable D call. The V and J ends lost 0 bases and 4 bases respectively, with 16 bases between them. The CDR3 covers 16 residues. Germline V lookup: CDR1 SGHNT, CDR2 YYREEE (reference sequence). DNA of the CDR3: TGTGCCAGCAGCTTGGCCGGACGGACCTCGGGCTATGGCTACACCTTC. Amino acids: CASSLAGRTSGYGYTF.

The gene calls are TRBV20-1 and TRBJ1-1; D is ambiguous. With 1 base removed from V and 0 bases from J, the gap between germline ends came to 6 bases. The germline gives CDR1 DFQATT, CDR2 SNEGSKA (reference sequence). This CDR3 contains 13 residues. In DNA, the CDR3 is TGCAGTGCTAGAGCGAGCCTGAACACTGAAGCTTTCTTT. Translation: CSARASLNTEAFF.

The rearrangement joins TRBV20-1 to TRBJ2-3, with D perhaps TRBD1 (6 bases). V was cut by 5 bases and J by 0 bases, with 12 bases left in between. Germline V CDR1 and CDR2: DFQATT, SNEGSKA (reference sequence). The CDR3 totals 14 residues. The CDR3 protein is CSAAGTYSTDTQYF. The DNA for the CDR3 is TGCAGTGCTGCCGGGACATACAGCACAGATACGCAGTATTTT.

In its sample, this clonotype was seen many times. The gene calls are TRBV28 and TRBJ1-2, with D hard to call. The germline V and J ends were trimmed by 3 bases and 7 bases, with 9 bases remaining between them. Germline V gives CDR1 MDHEN, CDR2 SYDVKM. This CDR3 contains 12 residues. The CDR3 is CASSFSGSGYTF. Here the CDR3 DNA reads TGTGCCAGCAGTTTTTCTGGATCTGGCTACACCTTC.

This clonotype showed up many times. The chain has TRBV6-2 or TRBV6-3 and TRBJ1-5; D possibly corresponds to TRBD1 (6 bases). Germline V gene sequence: CDR1 MNHEY, CDR2 SVGEGT. Trimming removed 6 bases from V and 0 bases from J, with 9 bases in between. This CDR3 spans 14 amino acids. In DNA, the CDR3 is TGTGCCAGCAGGTACAGGGATAGCAATCAGCCCCAGCATTTT. Its protein product is CASRYRDSNQPQHF.

This clonotype was detected a few times. A much bigger clone sits one base away, suggesting this may be a read error. No conserved phenylalanine or tryptophan ends this CDR3, so it is likely a read error. This chain links TRBV6-2 or TRBV6-3 with TRBJ1-3; the D gene is possibly TRBD1 (5 bases). CDR1 and CDR2 (germline): MNHEY, SVGEGT. Between the trimmed V and J ends, which lost 9 bases and 0 bases, there was a span of 15 bases. This CDR3 is built from 15 residues. CDR3 in DNA: TGTGCCAGTACGACAGACGCTTCCTCTGGAAACACCATATATCTT. Its protein product is CASTTDASSGNTIYL.

This clonotype has at least ten counts. The chain uses TRBV11-2 and TRBJ2-2, with D perhaps being TRBD1 or TRBD2 (5 bases each). CDR1 is SGHAT and CDR2 is FQNNGV in the germline V gene. The V and J ends lost 2 bases and 5 bases respectively, with 12 bases between them. This CDR3 is 15 amino acids long. CDR3 DNA: TGTGCCAGCAGCTTATCCGGGACGGTGACCGGGGAGCTGTTTTTT. Protein: CASSLSGTVTGELFF.

In its sample, this clonotype was seen many times. This sequence joins TRBV12-3 or TRBV12-4 and TRBJ2-7; 8 bases match TRBD2. The CDR3 consists of 15 residues. V lost 6 bases and J lost 3; bases outside the gene matches: 10. This chain's CDR3 is CASSLEEGTSYEQYF. CDR3 DNA: TGTGCCAGCAGCCTTGAGGAAGGGACTAGCTACGAGCAGTACTTC.

This clonotype was recorded at least ten times. The rearrangement links TRBV3-2 to TRBJ2-1; TRBD1 reflects the table's D call only, with no check against the DNA. TRBV3-2 is given as a pseudogene. The CDR3 loop spans 14 amino acids. CDR3 nucleotides: TGTGCCAGCAGCCAGGACAGGGTATACAATGAGCAGTTCTTC. This encodes CASSQDRVYNEQFF.

This clonotype was seen repeatedly, ten times or more. The rearrangement uses TRBV20-1 and TRBJ1-1; D may be TRBD1 (5 bases). Trimming cost V 3 bases and J 6 bases, with 14 bases left between them. The CDR3 contains 13 residues. Germline CDR1 and CDR2: DFQATT and SNEGSKA (reference sequence). For the CDR3, the DNA is TGCAGTGCTAGTTGGGGGGTCAAGGCTGAAGCTTTCTTT. Amino acid sequence: CSASWGVKAEAFF.

This clonotype was counted at least ten times. V and J are TRBV7-9 and TRBJ1-1; 12 positions match TRBD1. This CDR3 region has 16 residues. Germline V gene data show CDR1 as SEHNR and CDR2 as FQNEAQ (reference sequence). V lost 3 bases and J lost 5; bases outside the gene matches: 7. In nucleotides, the CDR3 is TGTGCCAGCAGCTTTGGGGACAGGGGGCTTCGAACTGAAGCTTTCTTT. The encoded protein is CASSFGDRGLRTEAFF.

The V call is TRBV7-9, the J call TRBJ2-7; TRBD2 matches 8 bases. The CDR3 has 13 residues. Per germline, CDR1 SEHNR and CDR2 FQNEAQ (reference sequence). Trimming removed 5 bases from V and 6 bases from J; junction bases left unmatched: 6. The CDR3 is CASSRGGGAEQYF. The CDR3 bases are TGTGCCAGCAGCCGGGGGGGGGGGGCCGAGCAGTACTTC.